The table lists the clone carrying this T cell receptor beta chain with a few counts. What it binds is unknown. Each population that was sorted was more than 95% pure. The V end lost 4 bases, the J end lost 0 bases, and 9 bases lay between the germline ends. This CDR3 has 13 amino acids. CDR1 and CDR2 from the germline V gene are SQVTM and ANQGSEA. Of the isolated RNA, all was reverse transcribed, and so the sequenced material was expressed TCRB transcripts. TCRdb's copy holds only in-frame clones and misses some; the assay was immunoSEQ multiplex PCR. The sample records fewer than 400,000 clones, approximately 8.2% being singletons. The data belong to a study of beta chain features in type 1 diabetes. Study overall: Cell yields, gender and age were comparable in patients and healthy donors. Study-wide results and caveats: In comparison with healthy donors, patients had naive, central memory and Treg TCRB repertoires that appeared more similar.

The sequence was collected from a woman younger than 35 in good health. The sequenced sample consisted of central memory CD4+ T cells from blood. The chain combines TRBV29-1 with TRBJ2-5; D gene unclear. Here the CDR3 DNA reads TGCAGCGTTGCCGAGCAGAACCAAGAGACCCAGTACTTC. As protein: CSVAEQNQETQYF.